The subject of this entry is one TCR beta chain. Antigen specificity is unknown. The data stem from a study of OX40 agonist ivuxolimab in advanced cancers. Study information: Patients got intravenous ivuxolimab at 0.01 to 10 mg/kg every 2 weeks. It was permissible to have had prior anti-PD-1, anti-PD-L1 or anti-CTLA-4 therapy, and less than 45% had some.

Notes on the study in general: Some nonresponders additionally presented with little normalized T-cell clonal expansion. Partial responders treated at 0.1-3.0 mg/kg exhibited clonal expansion among the lowest measured.

Sequenced by immunoSEQ multiplex PCR; TCRdb stores in-frame clones only, minus some. The top ten hold under 3.5% of the sample, which has some 80,000 clones, around nine tenths seen once. Trimming cost V 7 bases and J 8 bases; bases outside gene matches: 7. The CDR3 extends over 13 amino acids. CDR1 and CDR2 from the germline V gene are MNHEY and SMNVEV (reference sequence). The clonotype was recovered from an adult with an advanced solid tumor such as melanoma, head and neck, liver or kidney cancer. The sequencing here drew on CD4+ or CD8+ T cells sorted from blood, taken in a trial of the OX40 agonist ivuxolimab. This chain joins TRBV27 and TRBJ2-2; 7 bases agree with TRBD1. CDR3 nucleotides: TGTGCCAGCACTCTTGACAGGGAAGGGGAGCTGTTTTTT. Its protein product is CASTLDREGELFF.